These 3 T cell receptor beta chains came from one sample sequenced in a study of spatial heterogeneity in lung cancer. General study points: The number of expanded tumor alpha and beta chains correlated with mutation number.

A single record per CDR3 protein comes from TCRdb applying MiXCR to the 5' RACE reads. This sample has 9,500 to 11,000 distinct CDR3 sequences, with under 6.5% found just once. Time point denoted: sample taken at primary tumor resection. Their antigens remain unidentified. This specimen consisted of lung tumor tissue, obtained at surgery. Every receptor here comes from a male donor with early-stage non-small cell lung cancer.

This clonotype has at least ten counts. The library was prepared for alpha chains; this beta chain is a stray read, so its frequency means little. This rearrangement joins TRBV20-1 to TRBJ1-4; D remains unclear. The V and J ends lost 3 bases and 6 bases respectively, with 14 bases between them. CDR1 DFQATT and CDR2 SNEGSKA come from the germline V gene (reference sequence). The CDR3 is 14 amino acids. CDR3 sequence (DNA): TGCAGTGCTAGGAGACATGCTCCCTATGAAAAACTGTTTTTT. Amino acids: CSARRHAPYEKLFF.

This clonotype has a count of ten or more. Found in a library prepared for alpha chains, this beta chain is an off-target read, and its abundance has little meaning. This sequence joins TRBV20-1 and TRBJ1-6; 7 bases map to TRBD1. This CDR3 has 17 amino acids. In germline, CDR1 is DFQATT, CDR2 SNEGSKA (reference sequence). With 1 base clipped from V and 8 bases from J, the junction kept 14 bases outside the gene matches. The CDR3: CSARGLGATGRDSPLHF. CDR3 nucleotide sequence: TGCAGTGCTAGAGGGCTAGGCGCGACAGGGAGAGATTCACCCCTCCACTTT.

In its sample, this clonotype ranks as medium-sized. A library made for alpha chains picked up this beta chain off target, so its size means little. CDR3: CASTRGTSGTEAFF. The CDR3 bases are TGCGCCAGCACGAGGGGGACATCGGGCACTGAAGCTTTCTTT. The rearrangement links TRBV5-1 to TRBJ1-1; weak D call: TRBD1 (6 bases). The length of the CDR3 is 14 residues. Germline assignment: CDR1 SGHRS and CDR2 YFSETQ. Trimming shortened V by 6 bases and J by 4 bases, and 16 bases separated the two germline ends.